The subject of this entry is one T cell receptor (beta chain). There is no known antigen for this receptor. No clone much larger than this one lies a single base away; base qualities are absent. The donors were healthy, HIV-negative adults who had no recently reported acute infections or vaccinations. All donors were Caucasian adults living in Nashville, Tennessee, USA. CD8 memory samples combined magnetically selected CD45RO+ cells with CCR7-negative CD45RA+ effector memory (TemRA) cells. Blood was obtained by leukapheresis, after which PBMCs were separated by Ficoll-Histopaque density gradient centrifugation and cryopreserved in liquid nitrogen vapor phase. Purity and quantity of every magnetically sorted T cell population were checked by analytical flow cytometry. Each sorted fraction had its genomic DNA isolated and then quantified by UV absorbance on a Nanodrop 2000c. TCR CDR3 regions were amplified from genomic DNA by multiplex PCR using the deep immunoSEQ assay. Extracted genomic DNA from each cell subset was distributed evenly across all wells of several immunoSEQ 96-well plates, and each plate was treated as a replicate. Each replicate PCR for sorted subsets received roughly 200 ng genomic DNA, equal to around 32,000 T cell genomes. Purified libraries were quantified with a Qubit 3.0 fluorometer, sized on a Bioanalyzer 2100, and re-quantified with the KAPA Library Quantification kit. Every immunoSEQ 96-well plate was sequenced on a dedicated single-read 150-cycle Illumina NextSeq 550 flow cell. As for the original processing: The immunoSEQ output contained only junctional sequences without quality scores, so filtering could not match that applied to full-length reads. To assign V/J genes and CDR3, sequences were annotated using PyIR, a Python wrapper for IgBLAST v1.9, with IMGT germline references. Reads were filtered out if the reads had weak V/J assignments (E-value above 1e-6), no CDR3, stop codons, out-of-frame junctions, or ambiguous translated residues. A V3J clonotype was defined by an identical inferred V gene, J gene, and CDR3 amino acid sequence. Percentage overlap between repertoires was calculated by dividing the number of shared unique clonotypes by the size of the smaller repertoire. Repertoire richness was assessed with RTK rarefaction, the Chao1 estimator, and Recon v2.1 estimates of unobserved clonotypes. Generation probabilities for all TCRbeta clonotypes obtained by the gDNA method from a few donors were computed using OLGA. TCRdb took over this immuneACCESS table, retaining in-frame rearrangements with V and J assigned. Such tables are incomplete; in checked studies, under half of the missing clones stem from an unresolved V gene, and the remainder is unexplained. V, J and clone size reflect that table, while D and trimming were determined from the DNA. The sample data list around 690,000 clones, and around 91% of these were observed just once. The top ten clonotypes cover about 34% of the sample.

The CDR3 covers 17 residues, taking in both the cysteine and the phenylalanine. The only DNA kept is the CDR3, 51 bases in frame from the first base. The CDR1 and CDR2 encoded by the germline V gene are SGHAT and FQNNGV. V is reduced by 3 bases and J by 5 bases, leaving a spacing of 21 bases between them. The data stem from a study of shared clonotypes between healthy human individuals (dated by TCRdb to 2019 to 2021). In the study overall: A couple of women and a few men aged 18 to 49 years were included in the cohort. Per donor, leukapheresis produced somewhere between about 0.94 and 8.9 billion PBMCs. To increase sequencing depth and limit assay-specific biases, different laboratories used diverse techniques to prepare libraries and sequence TCR repertoires. Blood TCR repertoires of about 5 healthy adults were deeply sequenced to estimate repertoire size and the extent of clonotype sharing between individuals. Per donor, three plates each were used for CD4 naive and CD4 memory, two for CD8 naive, and one for CD8 memory. The paper as a whole reports these results and caveats: Rarefaction of sorted-subset datasets indicated incomplete sequencing despite the large sequencing depth. About 5% of naive CD4, roughly 3.6% of naive CD8, 2% to 2.5% of memory CD4, and roughly 0.4% of memory CD8 clonotypes were shared across a few donors. Pairwise subsampling led to the expectation that sequencing depth would affect the degree of clonotype sharing among donors. Because the study included a small number of donors, the genetic and exposure-history diversity represented was limited. Only blood was sampled, and tissue TCR repertoires likely differ from those in blood. Compared with non-shared clonotypes, clonotypes shared by all four sorted-subset donors had higher generation probabilities. Estimated clonotype richness was generally larger for naive than for memory subsets.

Input material: memory CD8+ T cells from PBMCs. What this sample's cell subset or site label stands for: CD45RO+ cells pooled with CCR7-negative TemRA cells. Here the chain combines TRBV11-2 and TRBJ2-3; TRBD1 could be the D gene, as 6 bases match. The TCR originated in a man younger than 35 in good health. Some clones in this sample may be carry-over from other donors' samples. The CDR3 reads CASSLDPGRQVGDTQYF. Here is the DNA: TGTGCCAGCAGCTTGGATCCGGGACGACAGGTGGGAGATACGCAGTATTTT.